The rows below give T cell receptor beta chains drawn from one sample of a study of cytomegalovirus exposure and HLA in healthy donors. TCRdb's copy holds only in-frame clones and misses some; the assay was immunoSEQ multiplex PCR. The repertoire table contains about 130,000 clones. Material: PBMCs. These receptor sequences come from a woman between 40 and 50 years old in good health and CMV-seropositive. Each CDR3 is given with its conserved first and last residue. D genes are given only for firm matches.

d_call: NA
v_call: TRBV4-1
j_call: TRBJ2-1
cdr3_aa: CASSRSVGERNEQFF
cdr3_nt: TGCGCCAGCAGTCGAAGTGTGGGAGAACGCAATGAGCAGTTCTTC

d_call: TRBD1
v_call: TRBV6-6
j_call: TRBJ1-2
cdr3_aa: CASSYRRQGNYGYTF
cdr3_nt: TGTGCCAGCAGTTACCGACGACAGGGAAACTATGGCTACACCTTC

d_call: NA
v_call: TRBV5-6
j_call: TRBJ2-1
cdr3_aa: CASSLGQGGGYNEQFF
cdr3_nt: TGTGCCAGCAGCTTGGGGCAGGGAGGGGGCTACAATGAGCAGTTCTTC

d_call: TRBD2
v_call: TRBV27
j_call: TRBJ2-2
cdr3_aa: CASSATPGAGGPDTGELFF
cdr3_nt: TGTGCCAGCAGTGCCACCCCTGGAGCGGGAGGGCCGGACACCGGGGAGCTGTTTTTT

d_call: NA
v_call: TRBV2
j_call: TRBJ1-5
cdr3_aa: CASSEGAFGPAGNQPQHF
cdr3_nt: TGTGCCAGCAGTGAAGGAGCGTTTGGCCCGGCGGGCAATCAGCCCCAGCATTTT

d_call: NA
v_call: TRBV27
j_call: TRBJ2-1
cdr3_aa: CASSLGSRSESSYNEQFF
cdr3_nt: TGTGCCAGCAGTTTAGGTAGCAGAAGCGAGAGCTCCTACAATGAGCAGTTCTTC

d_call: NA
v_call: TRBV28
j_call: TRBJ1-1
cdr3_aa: CASSLQGGLDTEAFF
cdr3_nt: TGTGCCAGCAGTTTACAGGGAGGGCTGGACACTGAAGCTTTCTTT

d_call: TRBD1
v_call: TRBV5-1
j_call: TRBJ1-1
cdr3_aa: CASSLASGGRRAEAFF
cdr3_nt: TGCGCCAGCAGCTTGGCGTCAGGGGGGCGCAGGGCTGAAGCTTTCTTT

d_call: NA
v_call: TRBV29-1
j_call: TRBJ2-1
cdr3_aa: CSVERRGDEQFF
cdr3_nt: TGCAGCGTTGAACGGAGGGGCGATGAGCAGTTCTTC

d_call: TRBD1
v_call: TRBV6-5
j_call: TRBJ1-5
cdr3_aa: CASGQAPYSNQPQHF
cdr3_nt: TGTGCCAGCGGACAGGCCCCTTATAGCAATCAGCCCCAGCATTTT

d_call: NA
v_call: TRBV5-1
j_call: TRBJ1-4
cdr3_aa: CASSAQGGGEKLFF
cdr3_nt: TGCGCCAGCAGCGCACAGGGTGGGGGTGAAAAACTGTTTTTT

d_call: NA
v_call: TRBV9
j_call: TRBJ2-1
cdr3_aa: CASSVMVASPWDEQFF
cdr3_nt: TGTGCCAGCAGCGTAATGGTGGCTAGCCCATGGGATGAGCAGTTCTTC

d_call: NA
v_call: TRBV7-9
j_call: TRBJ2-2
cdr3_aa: CASSSLGGNTGELFF
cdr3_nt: TGTGCCAGCAGCTCTCTCGGGGGGAACACCGGGGAGCTGTTTTTT

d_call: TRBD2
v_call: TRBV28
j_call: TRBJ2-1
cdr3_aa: CASSLWGPGRSYNEQFF
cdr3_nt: TGTGCCAGCAGTTTATGGGGCCCCGGGAGGTCCTACAATGAGCAGTTCTTC

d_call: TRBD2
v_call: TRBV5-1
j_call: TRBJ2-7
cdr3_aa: CASSLVGTRLDEQYF
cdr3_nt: TGCGCCAGCAGCTTGGTAGGGACTAGGCTCGACGAGCAGTACTTC

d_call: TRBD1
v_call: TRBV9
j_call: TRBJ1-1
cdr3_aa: CASSVVQGANTEAFF
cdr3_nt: TGTGCCAGCAGCGTAGTTCAGGGGGCGAACACTGAAGCTTTCTTT

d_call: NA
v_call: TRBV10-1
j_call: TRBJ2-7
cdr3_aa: CASSESPGDGAKYHRSYEQYF
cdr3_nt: TGCGCCAGCAGTGAGTCGCCAGGCGACGGCGCCAAGTACCACCGGTCCTACGAGCAGTACTTC

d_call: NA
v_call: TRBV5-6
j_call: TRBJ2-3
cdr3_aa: CASTIGQRISADTQYF
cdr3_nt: TGTGCCAGCACGATTGGACAGCGAATCTCGGCAGATACGCAGTATTTT

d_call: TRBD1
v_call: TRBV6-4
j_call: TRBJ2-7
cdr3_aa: CASSRQGAQYEQYF
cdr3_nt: TGTGCCAGCAGTCGACAGGGGGCACAATACGAGCAGTACTTC

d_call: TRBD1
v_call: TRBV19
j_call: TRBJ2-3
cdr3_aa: CASSRDRNRYSTDTQYF
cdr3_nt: TGTGCCAGTAGTAGGGACAGAAACAGATACAGCACAGATACGCAGTATTTT

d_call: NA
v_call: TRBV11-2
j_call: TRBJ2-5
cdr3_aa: CASSNDRQETQYF
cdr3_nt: TGTGCCAGCAGCAATGACAGGCAAGAGACCCAGTACTTC

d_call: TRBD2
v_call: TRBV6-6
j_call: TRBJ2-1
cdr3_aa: CASISSGRVPYNEQFF
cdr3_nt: TGTGCCAGCATAAGTAGCGGGAGGGTCCCCTACAATGAGCAGTTCTTC

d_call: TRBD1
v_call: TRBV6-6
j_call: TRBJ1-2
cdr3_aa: CASSWDRVLSYTF
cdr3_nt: TGTGCCAGCAGTTGGGACAGGGTACTTAGCTACACCTTC

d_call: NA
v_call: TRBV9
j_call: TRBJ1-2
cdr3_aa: CASSVCRPRGYTF
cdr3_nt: TGTGCCAGCAGCGTATGCCGGCCCAGGGGCTACACCTTC

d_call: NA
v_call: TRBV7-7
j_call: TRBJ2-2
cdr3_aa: CASSSYGGELFF
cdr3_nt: TGTGCCAGCAGCTCCTACGGCGGGGAGCTGTTTTTT

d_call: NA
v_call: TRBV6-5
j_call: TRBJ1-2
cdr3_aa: CASTSGTHYGYTF
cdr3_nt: TGTGCCAGCACCTCCGGGACACACTATGGCTACACCTTC

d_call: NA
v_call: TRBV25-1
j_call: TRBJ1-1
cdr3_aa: CASTGGNTEAFF
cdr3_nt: TGTGCCAGCACGGGGGGGAACACTGAAGCTTTCTTT

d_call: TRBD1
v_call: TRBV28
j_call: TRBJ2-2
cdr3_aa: CASSFLGQNAGELFF
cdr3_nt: TGTGCCAGCAGTTTTTTGGGACAGAACGCCGGGGAGCTGTTTTTT

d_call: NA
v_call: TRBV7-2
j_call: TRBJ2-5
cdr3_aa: CASSLVVETQYF
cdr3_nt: TGTGCCAGCAGCTTAGTCGTCGAGACCCAGTACTTC

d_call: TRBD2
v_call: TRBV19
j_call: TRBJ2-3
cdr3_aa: CASSIGLSGSIGDTQYF
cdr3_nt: TGTGCCAGTAGTATCGGACTCAGCGGGAGTATCGGAGATACGCAGTATTTT

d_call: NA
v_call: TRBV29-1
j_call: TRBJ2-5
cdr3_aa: CSVEGLKETQYF
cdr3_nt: TGCAGCGTTGAAGGTCTAAAAGAGACCCAGTACTTC

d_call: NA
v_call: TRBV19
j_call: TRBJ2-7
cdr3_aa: CASSISTATYEQYF
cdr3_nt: TGTGCCAGTAGTATATCGACAGCCACCTACGAGCAGTACTTC

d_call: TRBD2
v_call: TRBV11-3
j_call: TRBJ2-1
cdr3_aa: CASSSGGADNEQFF
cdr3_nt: TGTGCCAGCAGCTCGGGGGGAGCCGACAATGAGCAGTTCTTC

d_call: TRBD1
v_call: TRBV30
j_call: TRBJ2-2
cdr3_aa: CAWSDRGQITGELFF
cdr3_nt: TGTGCCTGGAGTGACAGGGGGCAAATCACCGGGGAGCTGTTTTTT

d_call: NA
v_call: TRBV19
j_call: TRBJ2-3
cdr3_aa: CASSSGPRTDTQYF
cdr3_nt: TGTGCCAGTAGTAGTGGGCCACGGACAGATACGCAGTATTTT

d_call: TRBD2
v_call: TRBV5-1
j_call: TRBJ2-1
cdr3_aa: CASSLSATGLAGGGEQFF
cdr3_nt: TGCGCCAGCAGCTTGTCGGCAACGGGACTAGCGGGAGGAGGTGAGCAGTTCTTC

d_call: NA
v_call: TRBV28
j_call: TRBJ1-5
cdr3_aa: CASSLGRRGNQPQHF
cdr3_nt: TGTGCCAGCAGTTTGGGTCGGCGGGGCAATCAGCCCCAGCATTTT